This TCR beta chain emerged from a study of CD8+ T cells in alopecia areata. Findings and caveats of the study: For lesional scalp, especially alopecia totalis/universalis, clonality was higher than in normal scalp.

CDR3 length: 15 residues. Germline trimming cut 8 bases from V and 1 base from J; bases unmatched to any gene: 8. Germline CDR1 reads SNHLY; CDR2 reads FYNNEI. Regarding treatment: oral pan-JAK inhibitor, 5-10 mg twice daily. cDNA serving as the sequencing template came from extracted, reverse transcribed RNA. The method was immunoSEQ multiplex PCR; TCRdb's version includes in-frame clones alone and lacks a portion of them. The sample holds fewer than 150,000 clones, 65% to 90% seen once. As for this clone: Its antigen remains unknown.

The sequence came from a human donor with alopecia areata. Sequencing was performed on CD8+ T cells sorted from blood, taken at week 4, from a patient treated with tofacitinib. The chain recombines TRBV2 with TRBJ2-3, with TRBD2 identical over 8 bases. In nucleotides, the CDR3 is TGTGCCAGCTACCTCCCGGGACTAGGCACAGATACGCAGTATTTT. It translates to CASYLPGLGTDTQYF.